The T cell receptor beta chain under discussion was sequenced for a study of cytomegalovirus exposure and HLA in healthy donors. Study-level background: Earlier sequencing of some 180 million T cells yielded approximately 100 million unique TCR beta sequences.

CDR3 length: 14 amino acids. Germline V gene sequence: CDR1 MRHNA, CDR2 SNTAGT. V trimming: 5 bases; J trimming: 0 bases; junction bases outside the gene matches: 2. The study ran its PCR with 60 Vbeta and 13 Jbeta primers. Profiled with immunoSEQ multiplex PCR; TCRdb holds only in-frame clones, not every one. The sample holds 25,000 to 35,000 clones; around nine tenths are singletons and the top ten take about 2.5%. General study results and limits: Cytomegalovirus association was listed for about 170 TCR beta chains. In an earlier analysis, in approximately 630 donors, most V segments appeared productive either ~90% or ~30% of the time.

This clone was seen a single time. As yet, its antigen is unknown. What was sequenced was PBMCs. The V call is TRBV6-4, the J call TRBJ2-3; TRBD1 matches at 7 bases. The receptor comes from a boy under 18 in good health and CMV-seronegative. The chain's CDR3 is CASSHRGSTDTQYF. Written as DNA, the CDR3 is TGTGCCAGCAGTCACAGGGGCAGCACAGATACGCAGTATTTT.